Following are 9 T cell receptor beta chains from one sample sequenced in a study of T cells after yellow fever vaccination. TCRdb redid the calling of the 5' RACE reads with MiXCR, one entry per CDR3 protein. The data show a few hundred thousand distinct CDR3 sequences, 6.5% to 7.5% seen once. This sample comprised CD4+ T cells sorted from PBMCs, obtained on the day of the yellow fever booster vaccination. The source is a man aged 25-45 years who received the YFV17D yellow fever vaccine.

This chain uses TRBV4-3 with TRBJ2-3; D might be TRBD2 (6 bases). This CDR3 has 15 amino acids. V dropped 0 bases and J dropped 5 bases, with 12 bases sitting between them. Germline-derived CDR1 and CDR2 are LGHNA and YSLEER. The CDR3 loop reads CASSQETGAGDTQYF. In DNA, the CDR3 is TGCGCCAGCAGCCAAGAGACGGGAGCTGGAGATACGCAGTATTTT.

Only a few counts were recorded for this clonotype. The J gene is TRBJ2-7, the V gene TRBV7-6; 7 positions agree with TRBD1. CDR3 length: 14 amino acids. The J segment lost 0 bases and the V segment lost 5 bases, leaving 4 bases of the junction unmatched. Germline lookup yields CDR1 SGHVS and CDR2 FNYEAQ. In nucleotides, the CDR3 is TGTGCCAGCAGCGTGACAGGGAACTCCTACGAGCAGTACTTC. This gives the protein CASSVTGNSYEQYF.

The genes are TRBV7-2 and TRBJ1-5; perhaps TRBD1 as D (6 bases). This CDR3 contains 15 residues. The V end was cut by 5 bases, the J end by 7 bases, with 18 bases between. Germline V CDR1 and CDR2: SGHTA, FQGNSA. CDR3 bases: TGTGCCAGCAGCGTACTACAGGGTAGTAACCAGCCCCAGCATTTT. Its protein is CASSVLQGSNQPQHF.

In this sample, this clonotype turned up many times. V is TRBV3-1 and J is TRBJ2-3; D remains ambiguous. CDR1 and CDR2 from the germline V gene are LGHDT and YNNKEL (reference sequence). Trimming took 5 bases from V and 1 from J, leaving 7 bases between them. There are 13 residues in the CDR3. The CDR3 reads CASSARGTDTQYF. CDR3 DNA: TGTGCCAGCAGCGCTAGGGGCACAGATACGCAGTATTTT.

This sequence joins TRBV5-1 and TRBJ2-1; 9 bases align to TRBD2. CDR3 length equals 15 residues. The V gene end was trimmed by 0 bases and the J gene end by 2 bases; junction bases not matched to a gene: 0. CDR1 is SGHRS and CDR2 is YFSETQ in the germline V gene. CDR3 in amino acids: CASSLVAGAYNEQFF. CDR3 bases: TGCGCCAGCAGCTTGGTAGCGGGAGCCTACAATGAGCAGTTCTTC.

The chain couples TRBV28 to TRBJ2-2, with TRBD1 as a possible D gene (7 bases). This CDR3 contains 17 residues. CDR1 is MDHEN, CDR2 SYDVKM, per germline. V shed 6 bases and J shed 5 bases, with 22 bases lying between them. In DNA form, the CDR3 reads TGTGCCAGCAGCATTTTCCCGGGGGACAGCCAAACCGGGGAGCTGTTTTTT. Amino acids: CASSIFPGDSQTGELFF.

This clonotype was detected only a few times. V gene TRBV5-1 combines with J gene TRBJ2-7; 7 bases agree with TRBD2. The CDR3 consists of 15 residues. Germline loops: CDR1 SGHRS, CDR2 YFSETQ. Losses at the gene ends were 2 bases for V and 0 bases for J; bases not matched to a gene: 5. The CDR3 spells CASSLPGLNSYEQYF. DNA of the CDR3: TGCGCCAGCAGCTTACCGGGACTAAACTCCTACGAGCAGTACTTC.

This clonotype was counted many times. The CDR3 loop is CASSLMDEQFF. The CDR3 DNA is TGTGCCAGCAGTTTAATGGATGAGCAGTTCTTC. The V gene is TRBV12-3 or TRBV12-4, the J gene TRBJ2-1; D not resolved. Deletions cut 2 bases from V and 8 bases from J, with 4 bases between. The CDR3 runs 11 residues.

This clonotype was detected many times. CDR3 sequence: CASSPDRSQETQYF. DNA of the CDR3: TGTGCCAGCAGTCCCGACAGATCGCAAGAGACCCAGTACTTC. The V call is TRBV12-3 or TRBV12-4, the J call TRBJ2-5; possibly TRBD1 for D (5 bases). V lost 5 bases to trimming and J lost 2 bases, with 12 bases between them. The CDR3 is made up of 14 amino acids.